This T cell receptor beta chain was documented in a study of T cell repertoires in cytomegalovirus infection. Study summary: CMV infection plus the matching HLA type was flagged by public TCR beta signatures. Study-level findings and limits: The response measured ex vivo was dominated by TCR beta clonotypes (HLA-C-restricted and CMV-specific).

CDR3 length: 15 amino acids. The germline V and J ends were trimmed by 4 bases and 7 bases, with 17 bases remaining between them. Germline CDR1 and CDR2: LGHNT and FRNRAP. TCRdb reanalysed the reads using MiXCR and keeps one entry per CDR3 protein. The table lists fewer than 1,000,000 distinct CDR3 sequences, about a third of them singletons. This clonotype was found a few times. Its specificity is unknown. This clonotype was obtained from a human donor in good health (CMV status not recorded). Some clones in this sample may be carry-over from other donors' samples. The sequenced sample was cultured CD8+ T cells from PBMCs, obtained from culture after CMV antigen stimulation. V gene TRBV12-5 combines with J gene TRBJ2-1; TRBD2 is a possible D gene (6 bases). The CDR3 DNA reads TGTGCTAGTGGTTCCCTGGTGGGGCTAGCGAATGAGCAGTTCTTC. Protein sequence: CASGSLVGLANEQFF.